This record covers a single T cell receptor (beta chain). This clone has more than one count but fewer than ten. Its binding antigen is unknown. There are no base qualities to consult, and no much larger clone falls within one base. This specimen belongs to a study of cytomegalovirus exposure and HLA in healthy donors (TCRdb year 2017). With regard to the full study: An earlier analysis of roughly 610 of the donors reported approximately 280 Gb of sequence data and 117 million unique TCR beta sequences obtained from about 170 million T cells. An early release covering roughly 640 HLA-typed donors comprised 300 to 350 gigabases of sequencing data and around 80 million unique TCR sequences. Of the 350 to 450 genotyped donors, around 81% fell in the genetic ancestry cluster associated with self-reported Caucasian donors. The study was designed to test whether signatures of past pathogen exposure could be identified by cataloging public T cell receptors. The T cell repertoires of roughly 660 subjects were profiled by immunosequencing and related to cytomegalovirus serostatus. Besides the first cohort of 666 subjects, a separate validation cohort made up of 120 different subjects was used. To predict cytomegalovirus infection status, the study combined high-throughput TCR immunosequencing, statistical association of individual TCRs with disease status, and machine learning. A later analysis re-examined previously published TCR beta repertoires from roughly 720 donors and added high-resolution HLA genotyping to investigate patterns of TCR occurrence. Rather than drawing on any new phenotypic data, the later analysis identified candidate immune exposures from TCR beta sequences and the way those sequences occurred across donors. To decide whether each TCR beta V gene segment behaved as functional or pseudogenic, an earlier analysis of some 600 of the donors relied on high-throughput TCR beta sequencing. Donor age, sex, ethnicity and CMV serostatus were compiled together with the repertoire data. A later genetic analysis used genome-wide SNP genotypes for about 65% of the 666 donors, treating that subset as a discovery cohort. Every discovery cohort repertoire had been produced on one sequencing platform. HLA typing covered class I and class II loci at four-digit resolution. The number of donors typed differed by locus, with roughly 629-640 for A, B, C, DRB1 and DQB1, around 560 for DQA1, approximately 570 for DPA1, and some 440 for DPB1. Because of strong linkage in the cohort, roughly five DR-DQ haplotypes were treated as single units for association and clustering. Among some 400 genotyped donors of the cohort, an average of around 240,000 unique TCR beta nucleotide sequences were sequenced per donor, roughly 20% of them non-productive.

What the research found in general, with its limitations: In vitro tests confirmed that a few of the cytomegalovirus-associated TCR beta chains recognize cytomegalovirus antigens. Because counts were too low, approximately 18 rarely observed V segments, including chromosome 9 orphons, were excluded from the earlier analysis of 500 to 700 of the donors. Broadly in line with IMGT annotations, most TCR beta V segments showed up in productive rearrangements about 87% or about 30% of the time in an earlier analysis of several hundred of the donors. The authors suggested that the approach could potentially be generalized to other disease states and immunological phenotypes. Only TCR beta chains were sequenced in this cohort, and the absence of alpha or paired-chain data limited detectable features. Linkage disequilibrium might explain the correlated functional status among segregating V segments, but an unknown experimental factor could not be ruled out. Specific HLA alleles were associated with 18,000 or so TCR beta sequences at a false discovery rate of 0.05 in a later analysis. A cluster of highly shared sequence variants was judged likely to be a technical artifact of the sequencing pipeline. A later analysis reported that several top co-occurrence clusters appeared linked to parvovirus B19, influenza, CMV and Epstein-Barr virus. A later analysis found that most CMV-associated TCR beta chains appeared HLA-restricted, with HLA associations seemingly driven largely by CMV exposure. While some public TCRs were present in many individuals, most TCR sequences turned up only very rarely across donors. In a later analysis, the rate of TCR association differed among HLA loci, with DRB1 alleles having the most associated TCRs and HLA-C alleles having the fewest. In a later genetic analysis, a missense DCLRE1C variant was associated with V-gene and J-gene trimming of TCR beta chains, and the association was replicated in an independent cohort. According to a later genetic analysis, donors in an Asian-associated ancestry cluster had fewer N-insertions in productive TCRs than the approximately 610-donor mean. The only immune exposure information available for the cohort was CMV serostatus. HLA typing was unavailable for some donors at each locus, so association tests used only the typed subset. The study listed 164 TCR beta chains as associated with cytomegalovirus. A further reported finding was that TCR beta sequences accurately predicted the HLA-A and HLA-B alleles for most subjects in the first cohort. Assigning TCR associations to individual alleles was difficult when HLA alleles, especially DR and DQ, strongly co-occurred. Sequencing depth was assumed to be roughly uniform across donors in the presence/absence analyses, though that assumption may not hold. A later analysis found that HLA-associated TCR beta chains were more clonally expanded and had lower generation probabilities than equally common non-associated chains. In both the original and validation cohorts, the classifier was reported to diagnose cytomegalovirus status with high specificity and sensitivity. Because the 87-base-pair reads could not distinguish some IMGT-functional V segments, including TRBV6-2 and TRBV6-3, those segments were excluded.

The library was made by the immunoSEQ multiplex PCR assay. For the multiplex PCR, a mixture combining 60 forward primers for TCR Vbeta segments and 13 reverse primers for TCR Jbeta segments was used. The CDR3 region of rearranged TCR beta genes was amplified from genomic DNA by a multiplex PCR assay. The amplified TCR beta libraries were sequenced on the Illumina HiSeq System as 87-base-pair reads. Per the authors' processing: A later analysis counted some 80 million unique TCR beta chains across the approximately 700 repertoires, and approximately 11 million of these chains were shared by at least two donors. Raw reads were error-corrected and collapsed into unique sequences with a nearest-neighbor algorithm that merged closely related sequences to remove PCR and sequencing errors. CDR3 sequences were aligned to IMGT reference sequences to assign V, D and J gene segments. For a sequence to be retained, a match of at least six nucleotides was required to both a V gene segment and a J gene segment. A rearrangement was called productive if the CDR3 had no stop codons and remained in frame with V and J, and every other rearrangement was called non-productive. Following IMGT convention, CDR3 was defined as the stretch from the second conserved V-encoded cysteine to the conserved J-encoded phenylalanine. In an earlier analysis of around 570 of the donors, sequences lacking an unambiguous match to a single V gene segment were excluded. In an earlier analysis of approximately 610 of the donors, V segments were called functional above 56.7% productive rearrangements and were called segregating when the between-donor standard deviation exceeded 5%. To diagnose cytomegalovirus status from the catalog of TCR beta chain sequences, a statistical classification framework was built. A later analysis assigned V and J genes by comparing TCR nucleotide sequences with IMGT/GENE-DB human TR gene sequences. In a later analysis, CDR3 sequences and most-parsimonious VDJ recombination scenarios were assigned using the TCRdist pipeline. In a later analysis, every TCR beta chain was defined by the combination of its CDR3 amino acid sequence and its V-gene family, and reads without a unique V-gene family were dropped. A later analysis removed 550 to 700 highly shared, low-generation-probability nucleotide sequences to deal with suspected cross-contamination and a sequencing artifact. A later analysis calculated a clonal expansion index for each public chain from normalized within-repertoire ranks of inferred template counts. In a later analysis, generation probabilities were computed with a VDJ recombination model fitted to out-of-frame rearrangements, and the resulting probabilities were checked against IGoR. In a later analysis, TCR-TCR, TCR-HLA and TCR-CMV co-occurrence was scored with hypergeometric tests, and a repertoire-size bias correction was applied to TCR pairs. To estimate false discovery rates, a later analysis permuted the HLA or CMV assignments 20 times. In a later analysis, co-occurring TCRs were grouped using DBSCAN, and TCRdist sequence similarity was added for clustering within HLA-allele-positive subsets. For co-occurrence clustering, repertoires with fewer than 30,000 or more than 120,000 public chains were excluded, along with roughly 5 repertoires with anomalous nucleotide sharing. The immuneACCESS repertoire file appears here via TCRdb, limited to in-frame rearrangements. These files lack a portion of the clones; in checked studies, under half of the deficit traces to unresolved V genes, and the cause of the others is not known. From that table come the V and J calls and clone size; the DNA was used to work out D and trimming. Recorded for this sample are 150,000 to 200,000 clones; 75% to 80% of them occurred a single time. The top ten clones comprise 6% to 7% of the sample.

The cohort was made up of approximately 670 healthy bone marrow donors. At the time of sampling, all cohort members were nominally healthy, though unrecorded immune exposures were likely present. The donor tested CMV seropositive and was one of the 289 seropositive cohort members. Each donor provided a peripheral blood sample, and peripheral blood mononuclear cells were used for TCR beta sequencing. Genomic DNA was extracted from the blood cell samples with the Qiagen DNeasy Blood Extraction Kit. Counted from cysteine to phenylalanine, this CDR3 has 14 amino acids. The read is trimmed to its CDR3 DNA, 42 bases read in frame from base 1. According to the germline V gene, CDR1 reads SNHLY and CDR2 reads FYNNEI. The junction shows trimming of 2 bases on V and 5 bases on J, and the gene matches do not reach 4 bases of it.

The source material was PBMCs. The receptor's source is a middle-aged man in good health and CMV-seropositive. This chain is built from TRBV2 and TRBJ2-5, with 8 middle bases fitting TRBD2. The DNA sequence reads TGTGCCAGCAGTGAATTGACTAGCGTGGAGACCCAGTACTTC. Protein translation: CASSELTSVETQYF.